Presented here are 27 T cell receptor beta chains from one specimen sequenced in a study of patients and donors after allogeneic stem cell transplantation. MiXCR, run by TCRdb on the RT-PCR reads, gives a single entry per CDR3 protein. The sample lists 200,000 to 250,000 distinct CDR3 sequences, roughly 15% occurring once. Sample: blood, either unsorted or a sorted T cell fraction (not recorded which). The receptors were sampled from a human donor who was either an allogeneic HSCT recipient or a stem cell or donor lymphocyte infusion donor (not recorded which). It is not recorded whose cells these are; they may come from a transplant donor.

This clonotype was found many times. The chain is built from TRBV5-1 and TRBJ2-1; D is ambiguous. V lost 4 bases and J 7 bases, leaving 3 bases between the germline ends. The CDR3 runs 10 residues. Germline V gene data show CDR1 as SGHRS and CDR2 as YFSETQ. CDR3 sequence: CASSGNEQFF. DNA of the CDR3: TGCGCCAGCAGCGGGAATGAGCAGTTCTTC.

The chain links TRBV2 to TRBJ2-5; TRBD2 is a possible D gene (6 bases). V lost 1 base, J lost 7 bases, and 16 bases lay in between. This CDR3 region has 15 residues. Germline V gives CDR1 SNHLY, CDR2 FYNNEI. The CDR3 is CASSEDSAQRATQYF. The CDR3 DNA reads TGTGCCAGCAGTGAAGATAGCGCGCAGCGGGCGACCCAGTACTTC.

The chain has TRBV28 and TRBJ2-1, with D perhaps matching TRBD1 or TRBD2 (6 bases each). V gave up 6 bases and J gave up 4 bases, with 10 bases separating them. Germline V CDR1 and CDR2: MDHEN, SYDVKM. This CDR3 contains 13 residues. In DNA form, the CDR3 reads TGTGCCAGCAGCCGGGGGCGATACAATGAGCAGTTCTTC. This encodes CASSRGRYNEQFF.

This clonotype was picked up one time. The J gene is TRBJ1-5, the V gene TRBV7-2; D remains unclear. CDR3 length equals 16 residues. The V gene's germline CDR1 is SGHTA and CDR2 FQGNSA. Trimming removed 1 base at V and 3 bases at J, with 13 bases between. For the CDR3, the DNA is TGTGCCAGCAGCTTAGAGGCCAGTCGACTCAATCAGCCCCAGCATTTT. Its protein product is CASSLEASRLNQPQHF.

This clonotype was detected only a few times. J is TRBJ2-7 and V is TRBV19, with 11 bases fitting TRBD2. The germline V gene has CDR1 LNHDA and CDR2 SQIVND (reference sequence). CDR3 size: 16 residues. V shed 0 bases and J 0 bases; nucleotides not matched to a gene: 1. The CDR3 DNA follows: TGTGCCAGTAGTATAGATGGGACTAGCGGCTCCTACGAGCAGTACTTC. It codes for CASSIDGTSGSYEQYF.

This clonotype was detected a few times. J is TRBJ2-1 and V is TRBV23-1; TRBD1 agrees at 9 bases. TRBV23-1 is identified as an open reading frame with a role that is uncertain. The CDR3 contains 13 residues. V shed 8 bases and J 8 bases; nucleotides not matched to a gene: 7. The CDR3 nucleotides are TGCGCCAGCTCCGGGACAGGGATCCATGAGCAGTTCTTC. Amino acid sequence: CASSGTGIHEQFF.

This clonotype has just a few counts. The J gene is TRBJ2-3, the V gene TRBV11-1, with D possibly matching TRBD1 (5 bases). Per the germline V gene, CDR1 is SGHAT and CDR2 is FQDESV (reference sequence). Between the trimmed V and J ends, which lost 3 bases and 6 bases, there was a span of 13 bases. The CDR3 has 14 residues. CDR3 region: CASSLTPAGDTQYF. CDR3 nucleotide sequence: TGTGCCAGCAGCTTGACACCCGCAGGGGATACGCAGTATTTT.

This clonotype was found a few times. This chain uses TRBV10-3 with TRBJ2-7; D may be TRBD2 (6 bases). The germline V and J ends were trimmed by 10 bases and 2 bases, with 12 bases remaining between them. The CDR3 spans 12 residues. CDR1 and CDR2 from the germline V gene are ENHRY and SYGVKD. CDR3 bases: TGTGCCACTGGGGGGAATCCCTACGAGCAGTACTTC. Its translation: CATGGNPYEQYF.

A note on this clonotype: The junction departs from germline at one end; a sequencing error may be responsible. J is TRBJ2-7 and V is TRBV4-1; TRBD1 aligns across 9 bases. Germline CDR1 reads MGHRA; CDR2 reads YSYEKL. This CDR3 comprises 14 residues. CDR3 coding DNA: TGCGCCAGCAGCTTCGGGACAGGGCCCTACGAGAAGTACTTC. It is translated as CASSFGTGPYEKYF.

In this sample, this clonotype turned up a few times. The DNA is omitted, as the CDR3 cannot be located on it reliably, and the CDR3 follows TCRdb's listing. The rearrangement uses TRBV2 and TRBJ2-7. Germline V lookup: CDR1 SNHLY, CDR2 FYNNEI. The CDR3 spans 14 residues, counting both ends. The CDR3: CASSVALGSLDRYF.

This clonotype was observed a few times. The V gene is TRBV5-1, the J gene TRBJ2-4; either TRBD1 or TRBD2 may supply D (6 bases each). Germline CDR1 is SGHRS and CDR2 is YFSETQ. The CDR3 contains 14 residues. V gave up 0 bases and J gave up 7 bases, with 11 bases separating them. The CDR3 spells CASSLGKGGNIQYF. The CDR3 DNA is TGCGCCAGCAGCTTGGGGAAGGGGGGCAACATTCAGTACTTC.

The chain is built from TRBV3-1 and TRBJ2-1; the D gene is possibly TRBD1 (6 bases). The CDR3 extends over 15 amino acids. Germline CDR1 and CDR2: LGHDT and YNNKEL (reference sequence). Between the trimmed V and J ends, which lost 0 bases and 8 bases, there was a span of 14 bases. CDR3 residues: CASSQDYRAGDEQFF. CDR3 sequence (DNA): TGTGCCAGCAGCCAAGATTACAGGGCCGGGGATGAGCAGTTCTTC.

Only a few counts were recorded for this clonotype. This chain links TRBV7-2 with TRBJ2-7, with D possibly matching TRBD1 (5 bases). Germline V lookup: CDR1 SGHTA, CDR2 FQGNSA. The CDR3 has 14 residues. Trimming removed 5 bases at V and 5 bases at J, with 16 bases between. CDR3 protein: CASSTRQGSNEQYF. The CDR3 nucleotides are TGTGCCAGCAGCACCCGGCAGGGCAGTAACGAGCAGTACTTC.

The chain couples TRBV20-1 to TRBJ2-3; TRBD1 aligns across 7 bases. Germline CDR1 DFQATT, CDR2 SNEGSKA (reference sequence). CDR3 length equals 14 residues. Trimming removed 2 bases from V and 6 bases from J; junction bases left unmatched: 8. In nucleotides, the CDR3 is TGCAGTGCTAGACCGACAGGGTATGGCGATACGCAGTATTTT. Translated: CSARPTGYGDTQYF.

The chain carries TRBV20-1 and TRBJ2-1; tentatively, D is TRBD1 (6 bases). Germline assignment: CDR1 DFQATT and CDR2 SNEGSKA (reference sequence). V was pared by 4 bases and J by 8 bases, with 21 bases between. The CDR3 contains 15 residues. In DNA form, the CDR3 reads TGCAGTGCTAAGACCGCAGGGCAGGGGAAACATGAGCAGTTCTTC. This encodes CSAKTAGQGKHEQFF.

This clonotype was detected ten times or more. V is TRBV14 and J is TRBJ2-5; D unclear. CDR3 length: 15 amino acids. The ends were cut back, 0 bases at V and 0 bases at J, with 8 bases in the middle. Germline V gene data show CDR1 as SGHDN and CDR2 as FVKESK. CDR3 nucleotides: TGTGCCAGCAGCCAAGAAACCACGTACCAAGAGACCCAGTACTTC. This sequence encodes CASSQETTYQETQYF.

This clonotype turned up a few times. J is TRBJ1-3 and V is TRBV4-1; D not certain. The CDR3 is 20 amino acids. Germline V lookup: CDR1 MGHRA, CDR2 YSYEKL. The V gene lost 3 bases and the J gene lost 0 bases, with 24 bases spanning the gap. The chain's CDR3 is CASSQLFSFGDPNSGNTIYF. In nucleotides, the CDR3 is TGCGCCAGCAGCCAGTTGTTTTCTTTTGGAGACCCGAACTCTGGAAACACCATATATTTT.

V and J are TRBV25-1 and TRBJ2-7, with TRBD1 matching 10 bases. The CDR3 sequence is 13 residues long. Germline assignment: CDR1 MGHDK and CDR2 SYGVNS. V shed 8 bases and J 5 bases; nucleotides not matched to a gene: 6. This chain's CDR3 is CASLRTGGHEQYF. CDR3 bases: TGTGCCAGCCTCAGGACAGGGGGACACGAGCAGTACTTC.

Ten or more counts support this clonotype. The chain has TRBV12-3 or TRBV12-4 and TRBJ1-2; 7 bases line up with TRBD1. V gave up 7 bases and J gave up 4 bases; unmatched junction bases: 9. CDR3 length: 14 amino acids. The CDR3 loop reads CASTPKQGSYGYTF. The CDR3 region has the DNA TGTGCCAGCACCCCGAAACAGGGGTCCTATGGCTACACCTTC.

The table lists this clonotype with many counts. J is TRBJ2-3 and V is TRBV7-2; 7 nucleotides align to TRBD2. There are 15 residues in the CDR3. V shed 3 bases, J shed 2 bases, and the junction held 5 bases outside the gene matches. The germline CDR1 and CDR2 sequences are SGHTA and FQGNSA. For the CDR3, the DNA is TGTGCCAGCAGCTTCCGAGCGGGGTACACAGATACGCAGTATTTT. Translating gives CASSFRAGYTDTQYF.

This CDR3 reads CASSVDKDRGNLNSPLHF. In nucleotides, the CDR3 is TGTGCCAGCAGCGTAGACAAGGACAGGGGAAACCTTAATTCACCCCTCCACTTT. The rearrangement joins TRBV9 to TRBJ1-6; 9 positions agree with TRBD1. CDR3 length: 18 residues. V shed 0 bases and J 6 bases; nucleotides not matched to a gene: 10. Germline CDR1 reads SGDLS; CDR2 reads YYNGEE. Full variable domain (missing parts from reference TRBV9 and TRBJ1-6): DSGVTQTPKHLITATGQRVTLRCSPRSGDLSVYWYQQSLDQGLQFLIQYYNGEERAKGNILERFSAQQFPDLHSELNLSSLELGDSALYFCASSVDKDRGNLNSPLHFGNGTRLTVT.

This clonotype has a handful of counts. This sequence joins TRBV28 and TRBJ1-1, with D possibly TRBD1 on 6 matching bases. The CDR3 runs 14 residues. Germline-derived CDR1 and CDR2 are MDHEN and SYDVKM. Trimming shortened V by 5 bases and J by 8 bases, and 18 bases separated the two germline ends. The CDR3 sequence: CASSNPGGPIEAFF. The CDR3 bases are TGTGCCAGCAGTAACCCTGGGGGCCCCATCGAAGCTTTCTTT.

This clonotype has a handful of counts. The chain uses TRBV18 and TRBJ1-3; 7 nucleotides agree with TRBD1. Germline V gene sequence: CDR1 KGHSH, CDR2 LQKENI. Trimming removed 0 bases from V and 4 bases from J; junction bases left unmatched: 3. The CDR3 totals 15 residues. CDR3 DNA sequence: TGTGCCAGCTCACCACCTACAGGGGACGGAAACACCATATATTTT. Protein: CASSPPTGDGNTIYF.

The CDR3 is CASSPSGARFGEQFF. The CDR3 coding sequence is TGTGCCAGCAGCCCATCGGGGGCACGGTTCGGAGAGCAGTTCTTC. The rearrangement links TRBV14 to TRBJ2-1, with D perhaps matching TRBD1 or TRBD2 (6 bases each). The V gene's germline CDR1 is SGHDN and CDR2 FVKESK. This CDR3 has 15 amino acids. The V end was cut by 4 bases, the J end by 10 bases, with 20 bases between.

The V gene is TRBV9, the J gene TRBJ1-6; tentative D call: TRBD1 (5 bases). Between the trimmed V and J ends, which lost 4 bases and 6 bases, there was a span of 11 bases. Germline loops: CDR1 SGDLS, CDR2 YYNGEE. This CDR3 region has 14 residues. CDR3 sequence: CASSLGRVNSPLHF. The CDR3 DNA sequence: TGTGCCAGCAGCCTGGGACGGGTTAATTCACCCCTCCACTTT. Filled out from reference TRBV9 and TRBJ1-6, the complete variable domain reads DSGVTQTPKHLITATGQRVTLRCSPRSGDLSVYWYQQSLDQGLQFLIQYYNGEERAKGNILERFSAQQFPDLHSELNLSSLELGDSALYFCASSLGRVNSPLHFGNGTRLTVT.

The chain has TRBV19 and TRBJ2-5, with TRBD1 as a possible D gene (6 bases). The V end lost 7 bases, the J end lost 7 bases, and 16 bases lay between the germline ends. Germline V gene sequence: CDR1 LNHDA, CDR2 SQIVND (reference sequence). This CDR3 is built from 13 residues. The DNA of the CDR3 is TGTGCCAGTACCACGACAGGTACTGGGACCCAGTACTTC. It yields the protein CASTTTGTGTQYF.

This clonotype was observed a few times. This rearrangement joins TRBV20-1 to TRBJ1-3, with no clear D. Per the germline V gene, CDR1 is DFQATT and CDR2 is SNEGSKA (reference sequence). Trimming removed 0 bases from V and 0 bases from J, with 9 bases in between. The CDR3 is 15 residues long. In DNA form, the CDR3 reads TGCAGTGCTAGAGATTCCGTCAGCTCTGGAAACACCATATATTTT. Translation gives CSARDSVSSGNTIYF.